This T cell receptor (beta chain) was obtained from a study of T cell responses to AZD1222 COVID-19 vaccine. Study results and limitations: At study baseline, merely a handful of AZD1222 recipients were seropositive. Donors were mostly white British, more females; clonal diversity possibly underestimated. Among vaccine-associated CD4 TCRs, coverage spanned spike, with dominance at 160-218 and 743-854. Two doses of AZD1222 preceded a rise in Spike-specific TCR breadth and depth.

Repertoires were generated with immunoSEQ multiplex PCR, while TCRdb's copy carries only in-frame clones and drops some. The table lists approximately 120,000 clones, approximately 85% of them singletons. V trimming: 0 bases; J trimming: 10 bases; junction bases outside the gene matches: 4. The germline CDR1 and CDR2 sequences are SGHRS and YFSETQ. The CDR3 spans 14 residues. Concerning this clone itself: The antigen is unknown.

V usage is TRBV5-1 and J usage is TRBJ2-1; 10 bases agree with TRBD2. The starting material was peripheral blood, obtained on day 0 of MenACWY control vaccination. The TCR sequence derives from an adult in good health. The CDR3 is CASSLDLAGAEQFF. DNA of the CDR3: TGCGCCAGCAGCTTGGATCTAGCGGGAGCGGAGCAGTTCTTC.